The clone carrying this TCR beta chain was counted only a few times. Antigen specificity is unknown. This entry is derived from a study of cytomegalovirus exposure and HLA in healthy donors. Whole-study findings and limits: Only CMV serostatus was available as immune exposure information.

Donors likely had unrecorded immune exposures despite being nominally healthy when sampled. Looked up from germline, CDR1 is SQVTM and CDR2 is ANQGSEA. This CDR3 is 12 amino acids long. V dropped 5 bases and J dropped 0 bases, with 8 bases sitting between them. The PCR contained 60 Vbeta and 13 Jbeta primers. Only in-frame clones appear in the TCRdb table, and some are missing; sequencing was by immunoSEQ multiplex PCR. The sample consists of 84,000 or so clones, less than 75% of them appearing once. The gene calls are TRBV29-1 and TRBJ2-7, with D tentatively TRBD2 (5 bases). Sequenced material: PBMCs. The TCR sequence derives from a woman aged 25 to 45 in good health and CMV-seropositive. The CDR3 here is CSVRGSSYEQYF. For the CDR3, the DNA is TGCAGCGTTCGAGGGAGCTCCTACGAGCAGTACTTC.